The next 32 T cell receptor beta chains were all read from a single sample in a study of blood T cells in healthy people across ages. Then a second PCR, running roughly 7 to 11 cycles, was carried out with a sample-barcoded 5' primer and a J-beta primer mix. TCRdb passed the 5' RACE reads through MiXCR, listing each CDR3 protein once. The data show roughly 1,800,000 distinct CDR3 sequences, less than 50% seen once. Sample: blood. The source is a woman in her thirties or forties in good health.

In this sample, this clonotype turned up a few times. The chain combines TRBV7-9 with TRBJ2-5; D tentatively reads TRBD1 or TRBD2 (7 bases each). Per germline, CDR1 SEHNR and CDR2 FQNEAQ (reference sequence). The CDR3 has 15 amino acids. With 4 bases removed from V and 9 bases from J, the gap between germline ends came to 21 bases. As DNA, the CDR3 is TGTGCCAGCAGCTCCCAGGGGGGGATTCGGGAGTCCCAGTACTTC. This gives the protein CASSSQGGIRESQYF.

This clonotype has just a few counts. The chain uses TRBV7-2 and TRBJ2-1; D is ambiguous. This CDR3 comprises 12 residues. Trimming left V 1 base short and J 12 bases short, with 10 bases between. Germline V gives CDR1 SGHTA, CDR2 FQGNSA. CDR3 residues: CASSLEGLGQFF. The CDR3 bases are TGTGCCAGCAGCTTAGAGGGCTTGGGGCAGTTCTTC.

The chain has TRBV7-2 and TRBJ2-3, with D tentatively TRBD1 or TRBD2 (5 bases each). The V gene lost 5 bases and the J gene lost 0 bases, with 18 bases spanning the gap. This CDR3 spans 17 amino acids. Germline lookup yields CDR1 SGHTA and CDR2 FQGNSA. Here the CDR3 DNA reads TGTGCCAGCAGCCCCGGGGTGAGGGGCACTAGCACAGATACGCAGTATTTT. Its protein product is CASSPGVRGTSTDTQYF.

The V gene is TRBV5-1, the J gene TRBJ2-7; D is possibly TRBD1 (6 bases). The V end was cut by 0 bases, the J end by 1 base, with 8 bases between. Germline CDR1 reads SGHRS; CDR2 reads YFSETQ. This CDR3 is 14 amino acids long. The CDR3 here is CASSLGQESYEQYF. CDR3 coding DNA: TGCGCCAGCAGCTTGGGACAGGAGTCCTACGAGCAGTACTTC.

The CDR3 region is CASSQARDRRKYEQYF. Here the CDR3 DNA reads TGCGCCAGCAGCCAAGCACGGGACAGGAGAAAATACGAGCAGTACTTC. The rearrangement joins TRBV4-3 to TRBJ2-7; 8 nucleotides match TRBD1. The CDR3 is made up of 16 amino acids. CDR1 is LGHNA, CDR2 YSLEER, per germline. The junction had 9 bases not matched to a gene; V was cut back by 1 base and J by 4 bases.

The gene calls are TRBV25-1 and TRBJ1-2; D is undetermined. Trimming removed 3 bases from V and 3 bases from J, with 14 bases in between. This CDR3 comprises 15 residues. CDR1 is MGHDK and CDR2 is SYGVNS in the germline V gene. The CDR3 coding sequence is TGTGCCAGCAGTGATTCTGGCAGCCAGGACTATGGCTACACCTTC. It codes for CASSDSGSQDYGYTF.

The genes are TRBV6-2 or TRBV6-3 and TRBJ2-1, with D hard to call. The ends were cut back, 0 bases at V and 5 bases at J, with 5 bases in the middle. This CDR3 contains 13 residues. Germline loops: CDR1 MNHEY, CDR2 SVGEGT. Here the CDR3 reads CASSYSQNNEQFF. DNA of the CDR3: TGTGCCAGCAGTTACTCACAGAACAATGAGCAGTTCTTC.

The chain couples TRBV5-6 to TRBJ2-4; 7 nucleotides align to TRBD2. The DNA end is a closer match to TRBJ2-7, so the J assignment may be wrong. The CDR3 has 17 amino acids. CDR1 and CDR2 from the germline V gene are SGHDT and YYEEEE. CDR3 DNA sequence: TGTGCCAGCAGCTTTGTGGGGGGGACTGATTTGCCTTACGAGCAGTACTTC. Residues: CASSFVGGTDLPYEQYF.

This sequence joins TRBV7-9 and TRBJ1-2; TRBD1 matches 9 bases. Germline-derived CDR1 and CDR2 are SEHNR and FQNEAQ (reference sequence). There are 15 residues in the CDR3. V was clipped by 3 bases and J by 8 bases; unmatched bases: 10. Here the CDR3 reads CASSLTGTGYGGYTF. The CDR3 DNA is TGTGCCAGCAGCTTGACCGGGACAGGGTACGGCGGCTACACCTTC.

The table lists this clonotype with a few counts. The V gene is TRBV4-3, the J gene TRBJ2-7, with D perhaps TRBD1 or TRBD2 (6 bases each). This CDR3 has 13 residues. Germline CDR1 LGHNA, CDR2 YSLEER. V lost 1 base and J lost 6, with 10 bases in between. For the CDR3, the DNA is TGCGCCAGCAGCCAAGCCGGGGGCCGCGAGCAGTACTTC. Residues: CASSQAGGREQYF.

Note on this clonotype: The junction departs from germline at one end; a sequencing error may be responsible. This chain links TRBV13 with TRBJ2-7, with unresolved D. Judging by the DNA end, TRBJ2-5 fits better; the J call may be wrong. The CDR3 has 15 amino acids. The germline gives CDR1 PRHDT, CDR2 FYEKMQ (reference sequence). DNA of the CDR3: TGTACCAGCAGCTTAAATCCGACGTTGAGAGAGACCCAGTACTTC. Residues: CTSSLNPTLRETQYF.

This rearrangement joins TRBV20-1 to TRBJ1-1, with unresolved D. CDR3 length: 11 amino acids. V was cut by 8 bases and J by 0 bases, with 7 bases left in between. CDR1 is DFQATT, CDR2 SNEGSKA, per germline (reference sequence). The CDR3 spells CSQPMNTEAFF. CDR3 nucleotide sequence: TGCAGTCAGCCGATGAACACTGAAGCTTTCTTT.

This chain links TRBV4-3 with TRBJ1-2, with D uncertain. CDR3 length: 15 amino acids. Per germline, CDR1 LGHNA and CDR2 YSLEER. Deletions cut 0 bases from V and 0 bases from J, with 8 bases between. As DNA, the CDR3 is TGCGCCAGCAGCCAAGACAGCCGTGCTAACTATGGCTACACCTTC. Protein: CASSQDSRANYGYTF.

The chain's CDR3 is CATSRVGSTDTQYF. The CDR3 coding sequence is TGTGCCACCAGCAGAGTCGGTTCCACAGATACGCAGTATTTT. The chain recombines TRBV15 with TRBJ2-3; no reliable D call. V lost 1 base, J lost 2 bases, and 7 bases lay in between. Germline V gives CDR1 LNHNV, CDR2 YYDKDF (reference sequence). The CDR3 sequence is 14 residues long.

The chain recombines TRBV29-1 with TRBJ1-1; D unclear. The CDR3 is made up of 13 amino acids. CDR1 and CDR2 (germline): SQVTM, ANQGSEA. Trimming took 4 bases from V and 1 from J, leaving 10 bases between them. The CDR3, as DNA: TGCAGCGTTGTAAAGCCCCCGAACACTGAAGCTTTCTTT. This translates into CSVVKPPNTEAFF.

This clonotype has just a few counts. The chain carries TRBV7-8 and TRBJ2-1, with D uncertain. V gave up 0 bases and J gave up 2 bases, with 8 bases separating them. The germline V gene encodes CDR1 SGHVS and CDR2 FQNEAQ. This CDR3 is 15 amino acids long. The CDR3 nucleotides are TGTGCCAGCAGCTTAGCGGCCGTTCCCTACAATGAGCAGTTCTTC. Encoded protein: CASSLAAVPYNEQFF.

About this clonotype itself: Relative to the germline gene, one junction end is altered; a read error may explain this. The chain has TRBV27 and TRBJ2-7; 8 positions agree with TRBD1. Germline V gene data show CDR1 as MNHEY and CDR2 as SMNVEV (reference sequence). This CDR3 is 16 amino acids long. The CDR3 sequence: CTSSPDRGGGSYEQYF. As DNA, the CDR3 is TGTACCAGCAGTCCTGACAGGGGAGGTGGCTCCTACGAGCAGTACTTC.

In DNA, the CDR3 is TGCGCCAGCAGTGAGGGGCGGAAAAGAGATACGCAGTATTTT. Protein: CASSEGRKRDTQYF. This rearrangement joins TRBV10-1 to TRBJ2-3, with D unresolved. V lost 2 bases, J lost 5 bases, and 11 bases lay in between. The CDR3 contains 14 residues. CDR1 and CDR2 (germline): WNHNN, SYGVQD (reference sequence).

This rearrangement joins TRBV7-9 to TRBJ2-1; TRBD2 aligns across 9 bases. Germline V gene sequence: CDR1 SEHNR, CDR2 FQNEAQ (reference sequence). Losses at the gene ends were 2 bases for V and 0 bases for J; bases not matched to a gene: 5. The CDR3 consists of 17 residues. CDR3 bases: TGTGCCAGCAGCTTAAGGATTAGCGGGAGCTCCTACAATGAGCAGTTCTTC. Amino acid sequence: CASSLRISGSSYNEQFF.

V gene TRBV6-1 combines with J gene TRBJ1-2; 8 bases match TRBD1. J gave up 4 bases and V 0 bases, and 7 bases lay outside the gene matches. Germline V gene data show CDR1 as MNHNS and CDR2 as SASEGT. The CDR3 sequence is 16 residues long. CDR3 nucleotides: TGTGCCAGCAGTGAAGCAGCGGGGACAGGAATCTATGGCTACACCTTC. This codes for CASSEAAGTGIYGYTF.

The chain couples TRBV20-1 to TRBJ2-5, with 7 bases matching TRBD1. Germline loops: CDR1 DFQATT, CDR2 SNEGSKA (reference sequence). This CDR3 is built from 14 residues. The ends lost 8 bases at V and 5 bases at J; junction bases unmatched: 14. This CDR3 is CSTGDQQGLETQYF. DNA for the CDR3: TGCAGTACCGGCGACCAACAGGGGCTGGAGACCCAGTACTTC.

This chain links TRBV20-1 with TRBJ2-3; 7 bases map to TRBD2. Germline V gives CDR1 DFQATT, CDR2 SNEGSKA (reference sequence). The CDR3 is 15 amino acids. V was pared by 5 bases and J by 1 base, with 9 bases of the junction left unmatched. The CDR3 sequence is CSAPTVAGRTDTQYF. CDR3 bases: TGCAGTGCTCCTACCGTAGCGGGCCGCACAGATACGCAGTATTTT.

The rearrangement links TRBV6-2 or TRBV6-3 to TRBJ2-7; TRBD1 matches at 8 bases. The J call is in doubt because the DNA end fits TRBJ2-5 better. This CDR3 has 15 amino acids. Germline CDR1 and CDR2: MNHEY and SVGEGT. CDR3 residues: CASSSTDRVEETQYF. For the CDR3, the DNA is TGTGCCAGCAGTTCCACGGACAGGGTGGAAGAGACCCAGTACTTC.

This chain's CDR3 is CASSLVGGTNKDVQYF. The CDR3 DNA reads TGCGCCAGCAGCTTGGTAGGCGGGACGAACAAGGACGTTCAGTACTTC. The rearrangement uses TRBV5-1 and TRBJ2-4, with TRBD2 as a possible D gene (6 bases). The CDR3 extends over 16 amino acids. Trimming stripped 0 bases from V and 11 bases from J, with 21 bases between. In germline, CDR1 is SGHRS, CDR2 YFSETQ.

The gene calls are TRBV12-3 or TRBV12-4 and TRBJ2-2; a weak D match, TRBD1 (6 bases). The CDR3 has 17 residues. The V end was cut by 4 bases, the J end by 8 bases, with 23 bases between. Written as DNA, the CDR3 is TGTGCCAGCAGTTCTCCCCCAGGGGCAGGGTCAAGGGGGGAGCTGTTTTTT. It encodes CASSSPPGAGSRGELFF.

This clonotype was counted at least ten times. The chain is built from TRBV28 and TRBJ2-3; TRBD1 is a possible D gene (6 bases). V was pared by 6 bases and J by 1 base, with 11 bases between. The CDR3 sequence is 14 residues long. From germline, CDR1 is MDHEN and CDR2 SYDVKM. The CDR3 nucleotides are TGTGCCAGCAGCCACAGGGTTCGCACAGATACGCAGTATTTT. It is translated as CASSHRVRTDTQYF.

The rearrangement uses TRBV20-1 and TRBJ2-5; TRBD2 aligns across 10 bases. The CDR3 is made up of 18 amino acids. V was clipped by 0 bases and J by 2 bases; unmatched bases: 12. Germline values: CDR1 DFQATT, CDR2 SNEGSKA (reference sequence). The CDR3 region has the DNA TGCAGTGCTAGAGATCCAGCGGGGGGGCCGGTCTATCAAGAGACCCAGTACTTC. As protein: CSARDPAGGPVYQETQYF.

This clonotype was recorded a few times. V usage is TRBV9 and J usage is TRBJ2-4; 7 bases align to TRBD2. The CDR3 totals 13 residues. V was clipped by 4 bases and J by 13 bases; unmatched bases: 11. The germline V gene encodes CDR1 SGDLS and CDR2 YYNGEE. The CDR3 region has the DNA TGTGCCAGCAGCTGCTTCCTTGCGGGGGAGCAGTACTTC. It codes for CASSCFLAGEQYF.

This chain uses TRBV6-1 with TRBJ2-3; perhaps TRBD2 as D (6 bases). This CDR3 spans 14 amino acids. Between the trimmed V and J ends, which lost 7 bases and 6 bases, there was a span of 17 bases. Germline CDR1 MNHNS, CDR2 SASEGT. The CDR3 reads CASMLRGTRDTQYF. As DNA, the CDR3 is TGTGCCAGCATGCTCCGGGGGACGCGGGATACGCAGTATTTT.

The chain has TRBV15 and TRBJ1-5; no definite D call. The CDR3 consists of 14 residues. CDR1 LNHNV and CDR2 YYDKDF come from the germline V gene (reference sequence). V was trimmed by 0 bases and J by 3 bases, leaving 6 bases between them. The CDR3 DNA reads TGTGCCACCAGCAGAGAACAGTTCAATCAGCCCCAGCATTTT. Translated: CATSREQFNQPQHF.

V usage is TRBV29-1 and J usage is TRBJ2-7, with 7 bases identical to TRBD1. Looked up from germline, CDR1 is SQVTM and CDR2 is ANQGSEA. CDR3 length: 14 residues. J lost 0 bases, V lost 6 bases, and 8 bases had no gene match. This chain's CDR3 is CSVIPGQSSYEQYF. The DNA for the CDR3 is TGCAGCGTCATTCCGGGACAGAGCTCCTACGAGCAGTACTTC.

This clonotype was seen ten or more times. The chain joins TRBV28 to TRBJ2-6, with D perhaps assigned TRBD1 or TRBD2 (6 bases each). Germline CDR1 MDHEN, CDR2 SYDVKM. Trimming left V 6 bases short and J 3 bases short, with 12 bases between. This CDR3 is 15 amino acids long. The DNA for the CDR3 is TGTGCCAGCAGCTGGGGGGCGAGTGGGGCCAACGTCCTGACTTTC. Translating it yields CASSWGASGANVLTF.